The 15 T cell receptor beta chains presented below share a single source sample, sequenced in a study of glioma-infiltrating T cells. TCR alpha and beta CDR3 regions were amplified from RNA using iRepertoire nested multiplex PCR. One entry per CDR3 protein results from TCRdb running MiXCR on the multiplex PCR reads. This repertoire shows some 85,000 distinct CDR3 sequences, around a quarter found once; its top ten account for approximately 7%. The specimen was glioma tissue, nonneoplastic brain tissue, or PBMCs (not recorded which). Every receptor here comes from a human donor with low-grade glioma or glioblastoma, undergoing nonglioma brain surgery, or in good health (not recorded which).

This clonotype was counted at least ten times. The genes are TRBV29-1 and TRBJ1-2; 7 bases match TRBD1. Germline CDR1 reads SQVTM; CDR2 reads ANQGSEA. CDR3 length: 13 residues. J lost 4 bases, V lost 3 bases, and 5 bases had no gene match. CDR3 nucleotide sequence: TGCAGCGTTGAGGACAGGAGCCTCTATGGCTACACCTTC. Encoded protein: CSVEDRSLYGYTF.

This clonotype occurred a few times. The chain carries TRBV18 and TRBJ1-1; D is ambiguous. V was pared by 2 bases and J by 1 base, with 5 bases between. This CDR3 comprises 13 residues. Germline-derived CDR1 and CDR2 are KGHSH and LQKENI. CDR3 bases: TGTGCCAGCTCACCAGGCGGGAACACTGAAGCTTTCTTT. It is translated as CASSPGGNTEAFF.

With respect to this clonotype: Sequence at one end of the junction differs from germline and may be a read error. The genes are TRBV20-1 and TRBJ1-5; 9 bases agree with TRBD1. Germline values: CDR1 DFQATT, CDR2 SNEGSKA (reference sequence). The CDR3 length is 17 residues. The DNA for the CDR3 is TGCAGTGCTACCATGGACAGGGGTCCTATCGGCAATCAGCCCCAGCACTTT. Its protein product is CSATMDRGPIGNQPQHF.

Remarks on this clonotype: A read error may explain this, as a much larger clone is one base away. The chain joins TRBV10-1 to TRBJ1-6, with D unclear. Germline assignment: CDR1 WNHNN and CDR2 SYGVQD (reference sequence). The CDR3 consists of 14 residues. The CDR3 here is CASIPSSYNAPLHF. CDR3 bases: TGCGCCAGCATCCCGAGCTCCTATAATGCACCCCTCCACTTT.

This clonotype was counted a single time. A much larger clone is a single base away; this may be a read error. This chain uses TRBV7-6 with TRBJ2-7; D possibly corresponds to TRBD1 (6 bases). The V gene's germline CDR1 is SGHVS and CDR2 FNYEAQ. The CDR3 sequence is 13 residues long. The CDR3 here is CASSILGTNEQSF. The CDR3, as DNA: TGTGCCAGCAGCATCCTCGGGACAAACGAGCAGTCCTTC.

This clonotype was seen just once. The chain joins TRBV27 to TRBJ1-1; D remains unclear. The CDR3 is 15 amino acids. V lost 5 bases, J lost 3 bases, and 16 bases lay in between. CDR1 and CDR2 from the germline V gene are MNHEY and SMNVEV (reference sequence). CDR3 sequence: CASSPRHGFDTEAFF. The DNA for the CDR3 is TGTGCCAGCAGTCCACGACATGGTTTTGACACTGAAGCTTTCTTT.

This clonotype was recorded at least ten times. The V and J genes are TRBV5-4 and TRBJ1-1; 7 bases are a match to TRBD1. Per the germline V gene, CDR1 is SGHNT and CDR2 is YYREEE (reference sequence). V trimming: 4 bases; J trimming: 5 bases; junction bases outside the gene matches: 8. The CDR3 covers 14 residues. DNA for the CDR3: TGTGCCAGCAGCCTACAGGGGACAAGAACTGAAGCTTTCTTT. Encoded protein: CASSLQGTRTEAFF.

V usage is TRBV11-2 and J usage is TRBJ2-5; D is possibly TRBD2 (5 bases). This CDR3 is built from 14 residues. Trimming pared 4 bases from V and 7 bases from J, leaving 16 bases between. Per germline, CDR1 SGHAT and CDR2 FQNNGV. CDR3 loop: CASSSRNSAVTQYF. CDR3 DNA: TGTGCCAGCAGCTCCCGGAATAGCGCTGTGACCCAGTACTTC.

This clonotype was counted a few times. The chain combines TRBV20-1 with TRBJ2-7; D is perhaps TRBD2 (6 bases). The V end was cut by 6 bases, the J end by 4 bases, with 19 bases between. The CDR3 spans 14 residues. CDR1 DFQATT and CDR2 SNEGSKA come from the germline V gene (reference sequence). As DNA, the CDR3 is TGCAGTGCCACTAGTGGGGGGAATAGGTACGAGCAGTACTTC. Protein: CSATSGGNRYEQYF.

This chain connects TRBV7-9 to TRBJ2-3, with D perhaps matching TRBD2 (5 bases). The germline V gene has CDR1 SEHNR and CDR2 FQNEAQ (reference sequence). The CDR3 loop spans 16 amino acids. Trimming removed 6 bases from V and 2 bases from J, with 18 bases in between. The CDR3 DNA is TGTGCCAGCAGTAATCTGGAAGCGGAGATCACAGATACGCAGTATTTT. It codes for CASSNLEAEITDTQYF.

In this sample, this clonotype turned up a few times. Here the CDR3 DNA reads TGTGCCAGCAGCTTGAACCAGGGGGCGGGAAAACTGTTTTTT. It yields the protein CASSLNQGAGKLFF. The V gene is TRBV12-3 or TRBV12-4, the J gene TRBJ1-4, with 8 bases lining up with TRBD1. J gave up 10 bases and V 6 bases, and 10 bases lay outside the gene matches. The CDR3 runs to 14 residues.

This clonotype was seen ten or more times. The chain uses TRBV7-9 and TRBJ1-1; TRBD1 matches at 8 bases. Germline values: CDR1 SEHNR, CDR2 FQNEAQ (reference sequence). The CDR3 has 14 amino acids. V was clipped by 4 bases and J by 1 base; unmatched bases: 2. The CDR3 is CASSSGGRNTEAFF. CDR3 nucleotide sequence: TGTGCCAGCAGCTCAGGGGGCCGGAACACTGAAGCTTTCTTT. Drawing the rest from reference TRBV7-9 and TRBJ1-1, the complete variable domain is DTGVSQNPRHKITKRGQNVTFRCDPISEHNRLYWYRQTLGQGPEFLTYFQNEAQLEKSRLLSDRFSAERPKGSFSTLEIQRTEQGDSAMYLCASSSGGRNTEAFFGQGTRLTVV.

This sequence joins TRBV27 and TRBJ2-5, with a possible D match to TRBD2 (5 bases). This CDR3 spans 12 amino acids. Germline assignment: CDR1 MNHEY and CDR2 SMNVEV (reference sequence). DNA of the CDR3: TGTTCCCGCGGAGGCTGGCAAGAGACCCAGTACTTC. Translation: CSRGGWQETQYF.

In the case of this clonotype: This could be a read error, since a much larger clone is one nucleotide away. This chain joins TRBV24-1 and TRBJ2-1; the D is unclear. Germline V CDR1 and CDR2: KGHDR, SFDVKD. The CDR3 loop spans 13 amino acids. The CDR3 nucleotides are TGTGCCACCAGTGGGGTGGGAACCAATGAGAAGTTCTTC. This translates into CATSGVGTNEKFF.

The J gene is TRBJ2-1, the V gene TRBV12-3 or TRBV12-4; TRBD2 is a possible D gene (6 bases). V was trimmed by 6 bases and J by 13 bases, leaving 22 bases between them. The length of the CDR3 is 14 residues. CDR3 bases: TGTGCCAGCAGCCCGGGAGTGACCTCAGAGACCCAGTTCTTC. Translated, it gives CASSPGVTSETQFF.